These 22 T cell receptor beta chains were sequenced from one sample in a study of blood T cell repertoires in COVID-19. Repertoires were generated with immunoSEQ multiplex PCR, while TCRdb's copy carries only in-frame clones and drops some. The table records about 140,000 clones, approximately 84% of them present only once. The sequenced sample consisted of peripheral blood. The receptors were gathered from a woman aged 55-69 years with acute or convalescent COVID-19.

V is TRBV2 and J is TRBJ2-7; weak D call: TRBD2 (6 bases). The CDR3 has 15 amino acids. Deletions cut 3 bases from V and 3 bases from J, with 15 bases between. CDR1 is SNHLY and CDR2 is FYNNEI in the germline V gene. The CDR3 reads CASSEPGRGGYEQYF. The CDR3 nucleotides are TGTGCCAGCAGTGAGCCGGGGCGGGGAGGCTACGAGCAGTACTTC.

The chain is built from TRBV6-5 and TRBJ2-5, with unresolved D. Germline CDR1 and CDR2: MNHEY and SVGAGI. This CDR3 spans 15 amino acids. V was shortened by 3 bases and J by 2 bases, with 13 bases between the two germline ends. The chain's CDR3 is CASSYLAHRQETQYF. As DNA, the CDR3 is TGTGCCAGCAGTTATTTAGCCCACCGGCAAGAGACCCAGTACTTC.

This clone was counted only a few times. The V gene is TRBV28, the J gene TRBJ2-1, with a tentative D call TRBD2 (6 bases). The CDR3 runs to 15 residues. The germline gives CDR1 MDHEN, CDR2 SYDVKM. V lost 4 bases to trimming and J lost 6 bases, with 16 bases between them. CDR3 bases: TGTGCCAGCAGTTCGCCAACTAGCTTAAGCAATGAGCAGTTCTTC. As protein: CASSSPTSLSNEQFF.

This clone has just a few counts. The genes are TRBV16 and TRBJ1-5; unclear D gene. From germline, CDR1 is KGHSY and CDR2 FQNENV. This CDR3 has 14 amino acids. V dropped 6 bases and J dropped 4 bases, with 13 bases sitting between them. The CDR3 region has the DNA TGTGCCAGCAGAGATATGACGGGAAATCAGCCCCAGCATTTT. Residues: CASRDMTGNQPQHF.

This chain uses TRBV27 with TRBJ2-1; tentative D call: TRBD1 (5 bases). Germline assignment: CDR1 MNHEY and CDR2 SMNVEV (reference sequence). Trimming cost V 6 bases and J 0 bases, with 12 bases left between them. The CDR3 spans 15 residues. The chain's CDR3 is CASRSGAASYNEQFF. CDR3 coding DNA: TGTGCCAGCAGATCTGGGGCGGCCTCCTACAATGAGCAGTTCTTC.

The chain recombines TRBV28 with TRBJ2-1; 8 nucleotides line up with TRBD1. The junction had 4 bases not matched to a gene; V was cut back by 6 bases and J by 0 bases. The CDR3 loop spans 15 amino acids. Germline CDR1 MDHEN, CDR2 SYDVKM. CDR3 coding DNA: TGTGCCAGCAGCCGCGACAGGGGCTCCTACAATGAGCAGTTCTTC. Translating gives CASSRDRGSYNEQFF.

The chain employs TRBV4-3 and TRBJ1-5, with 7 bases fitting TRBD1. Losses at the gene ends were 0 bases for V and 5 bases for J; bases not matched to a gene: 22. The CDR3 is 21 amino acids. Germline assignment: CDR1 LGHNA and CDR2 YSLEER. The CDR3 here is CASSQDRILTSQGRNDQPQHF. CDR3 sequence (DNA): TGCGCCAGCAGCCAAGATCGAATTCTCACCTCACAGGGGAGAAACGATCAGCCCCAGCATTTT.

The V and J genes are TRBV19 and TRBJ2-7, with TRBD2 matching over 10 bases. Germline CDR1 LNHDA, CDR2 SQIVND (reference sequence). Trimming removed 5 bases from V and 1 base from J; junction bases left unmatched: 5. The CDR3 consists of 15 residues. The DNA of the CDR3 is TGTGCCAGTAGTGCGGGACTAGCGCGTTCCTACGAGCAGTACTTC. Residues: CASSAGLARSYEQYF. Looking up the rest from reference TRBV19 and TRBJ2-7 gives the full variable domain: DGGITQSPKYLFRKEGQNVTLSCEQNLNHDAMYWYRQDPGQGLRLIYYSQIVNDFQKGDIAEGYSVSREKKESFPLTVTSAQKNPTAFYLCASSAGLARSYEQYFGPGTRLTVT.

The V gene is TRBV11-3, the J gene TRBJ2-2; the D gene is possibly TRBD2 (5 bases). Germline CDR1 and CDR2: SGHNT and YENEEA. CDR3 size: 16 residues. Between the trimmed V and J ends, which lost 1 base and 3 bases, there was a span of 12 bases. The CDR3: CASSLAGVRDTGELFF. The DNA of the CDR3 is TGTGCCAGCAGCTTAGCCGGAGTGAGGGACACCGGGGAGCTGTTTTTT.

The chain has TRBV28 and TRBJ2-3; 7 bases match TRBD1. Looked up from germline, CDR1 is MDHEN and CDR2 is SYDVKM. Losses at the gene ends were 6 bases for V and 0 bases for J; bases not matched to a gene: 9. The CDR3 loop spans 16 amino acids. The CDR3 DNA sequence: TGTGCCAGCAGCCCCATGACAGGGATTAGCACAGATACGCAGTATTTT. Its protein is CASSPMTGISTDTQYF.

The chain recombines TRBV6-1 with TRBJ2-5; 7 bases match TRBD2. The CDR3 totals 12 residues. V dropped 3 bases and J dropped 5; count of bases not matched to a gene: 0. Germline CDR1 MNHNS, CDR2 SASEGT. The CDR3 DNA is TGTGCCAGCAGTGAGGGGGGGGAGACCCAGTACTTC. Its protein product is CASSEGGETQYF.

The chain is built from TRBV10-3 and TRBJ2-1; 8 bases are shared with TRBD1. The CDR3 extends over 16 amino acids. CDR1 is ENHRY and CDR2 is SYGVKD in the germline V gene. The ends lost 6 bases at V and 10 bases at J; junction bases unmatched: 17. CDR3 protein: CAISPGQGTLYTEQFF. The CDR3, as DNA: TGTGCCATCAGCCCTGGACAGGGTACCCTTTACACGGAGCAGTTCTTC.

The CDR3 DNA reads TGTGCCAGCGGTGGCCGAGGGACAGTTGGGGAGACCCAGTACTTC. Translating gives CASGGRGTVGETQYF. The V gene is TRBV28, the J gene TRBJ2-5; 7 nucleotides align to TRBD1. Germline CDR1 reads MDHEN; CDR2 reads SYDVKM. The V and J ends lost 8 bases and 5 bases, in that order; junction bases with no gene match: 14. The CDR3 has 15 amino acids.

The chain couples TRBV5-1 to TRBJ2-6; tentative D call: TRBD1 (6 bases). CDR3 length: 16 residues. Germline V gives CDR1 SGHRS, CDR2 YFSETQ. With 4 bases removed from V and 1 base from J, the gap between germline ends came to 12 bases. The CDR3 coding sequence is TGCGCCAGCAGCGGACCGCAGGGGTCTGGGGCCAACGTCCTGACTTTC. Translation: CASSGPQGSGANVLTF.

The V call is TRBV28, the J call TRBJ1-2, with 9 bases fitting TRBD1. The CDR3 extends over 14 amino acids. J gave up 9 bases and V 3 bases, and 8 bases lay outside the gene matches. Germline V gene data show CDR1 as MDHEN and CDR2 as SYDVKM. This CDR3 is CASSFKQGARRYTF. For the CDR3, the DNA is TGTGCCAGCAGTTTCAAACAGGGGGCGAGACGCTACACCTTC.

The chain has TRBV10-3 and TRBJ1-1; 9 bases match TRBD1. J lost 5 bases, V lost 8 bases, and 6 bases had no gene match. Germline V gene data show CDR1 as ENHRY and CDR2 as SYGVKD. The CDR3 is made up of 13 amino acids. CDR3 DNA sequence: TGTGCCATCGAGGACAGGGGAGGGACTGAAGCTTTCTTT. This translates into CAIEDRGGTEAFF.

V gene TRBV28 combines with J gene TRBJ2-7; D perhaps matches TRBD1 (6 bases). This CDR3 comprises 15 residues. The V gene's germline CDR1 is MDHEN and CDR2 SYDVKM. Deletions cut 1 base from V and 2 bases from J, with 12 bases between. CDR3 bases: TGTGCCAGCAGTTTATTTGGGACACTAACCTACGAGCAGTACTTC. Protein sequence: CASSLFGTLTYEQYF.

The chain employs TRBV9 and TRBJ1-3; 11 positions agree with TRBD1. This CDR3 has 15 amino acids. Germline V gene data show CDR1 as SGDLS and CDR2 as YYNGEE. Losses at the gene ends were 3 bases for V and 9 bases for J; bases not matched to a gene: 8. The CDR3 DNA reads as TGTGCCAGCAGCGGGGGACAGGGGGGGCTCGGCACCATATATTTT. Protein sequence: CASSGGQGGLGTIYF.

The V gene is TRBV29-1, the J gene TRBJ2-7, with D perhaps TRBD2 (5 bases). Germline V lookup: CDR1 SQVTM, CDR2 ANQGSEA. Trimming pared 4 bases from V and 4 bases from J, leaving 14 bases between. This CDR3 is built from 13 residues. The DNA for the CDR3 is TGCAGCGTTGGGCGAGGGCTCGGGTACGAGCAGTACTTC. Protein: CSVGRGLGYEQYF.

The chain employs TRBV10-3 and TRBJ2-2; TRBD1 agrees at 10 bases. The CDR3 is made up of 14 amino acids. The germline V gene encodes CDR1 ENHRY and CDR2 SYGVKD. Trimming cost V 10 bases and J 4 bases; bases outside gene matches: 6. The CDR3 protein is CASGTGEVTGELFF. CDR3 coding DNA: TGTGCCAGCGGGACAGGGGAAGTCACCGGGGAGCTGTTTTTT.

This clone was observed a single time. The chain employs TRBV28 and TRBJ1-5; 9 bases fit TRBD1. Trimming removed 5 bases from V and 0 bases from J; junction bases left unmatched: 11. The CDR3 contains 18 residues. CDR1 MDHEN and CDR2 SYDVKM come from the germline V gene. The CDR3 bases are TGTGCCAGCAGTGCCATGGGACAGGGTATTCTTAGCAATCAGCCCCAGCATTTT. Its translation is CASSAMGQGILSNQPQHF.

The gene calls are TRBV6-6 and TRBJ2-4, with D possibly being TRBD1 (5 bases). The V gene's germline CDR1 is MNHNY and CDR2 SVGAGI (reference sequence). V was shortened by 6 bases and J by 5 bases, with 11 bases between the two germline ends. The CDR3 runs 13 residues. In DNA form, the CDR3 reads TGTGCCAGCAGGACCAGGGTCGAAAACATTCAGTACTTC. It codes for CASRTRVENIQYF.